This T cell receptor beta chain was profiled in a study of shared clonotypes between healthy human individuals. The table came from immunoSEQ multiplex PCR; TCRdb's copy has only in-frame clones and leaves some out. The data show around 600,000 clones, with more than 95% seen just once and roughly 0.055% held by the top ten. With V trimmed by 6 bases and J by 6 bases, 3 bases remained unmatched. The V gene's germline CDR1 is SSHAT and CDR2 FNYEAQ (reference sequence). The CDR3 runs 14 residues. J is TRBJ2-2 and V is TRBV7-7, with TRBD2 matching 11 bases. The source material was naive CD4+ T cells sorted from blood. The sample's subset: CD45RA+ positively selected. The receptor's source is a woman in her thirties in good health. The CDR3 DNA reads as TGTGCCAGCAGTACTAGCGGGAGCGCCGGGGAGCTGTTTTTT. This codes for CASSTSGSAGELFF. Looking up the rest from reference TRBV7-7 and TRBJ2-2 gives the full variable domain: GAGVSQSPRYKVTKRGQDVTLRCDPISSHATLYWYQQALGQGPEFLTYFNYEAQPDKSGLPSDRFSAERPEGSISTLTIQRTEQRDSAMYRCASSTSGSAGELFFGEGSRLTVL.